What follows are 26 T cell receptor beta chains derived from one specimen sequenced in a study of cytomegalovirus exposure and HLA in healthy donors. TCRdb keeps only in-frame clones here, not all; method: immunoSEQ multiplex PCR. The table has 150,000 to 200,000 clones, around nine tenths seen once; the top ten hold roughly 6.6%. The specimen sequenced was PBMCs. The receptors shown here come from a man aged 25 to 40 in good health and CMV-seropositive.

The chain links TRBV9 to TRBJ2-7, with 9 bases lining up with TRBD1. V was clipped by 0 bases and J by 3 bases; unmatched bases: 13. Germline V gene data show CDR1 as SGDLS and CDR2 as YYNGEE. The CDR3 is 18 amino acids. The CDR3 reads CASSVGGDGDRAGYEQYF. The CDR3 nucleotides read TGTGCCAGCAGCGTAGGAGGTGATGGGGACAGGGCGGGCTACGAGCAGTACTTC. Based on the CDR3 plus reference TRBV9 and TRBJ2-7, the full variable domain is DSGVTQTPKHLITATGQRVTLRCSPRSGDLSVYWYQQSLDQGLQFLIQYYNGEERAKGNILERFSAQQFPDLHSELNLSSLELGDSALYFCASSVGGDGDRAGYEQYFGPGTRLTVT.

By frequency in the sample, this clone is medium-sized. CDR3 loop: CAWSGVGGAVDEQYF. The DNA for the CDR3 is TGTGCCTGGAGTGGGGTTGGAGGGGCAGTGGACGAGCAGTACTTC. This sequence joins TRBV30 and TRBJ2-7; D is perhaps TRBD2 (6 bases). V shed 1 base and J shed 5 bases, with 18 bases lying between them. CDR3 length equals 15 residues. Germline lookup yields CDR1 GTSNPN and CDR2 SVGIG (reference sequence).

The J gene is TRBJ1-2, the V gene TRBV5-1; possibly TRBD1 for D (5 bases). Germline values: CDR1 SGHRS, CDR2 YFSETQ. This CDR3 contains 14 residues. V was clipped by 0 bases and J by 6 bases, with 12 bases between them. The CDR3 nucleotides read TGCGCCAGCAGCTTGGCCGGGGCAGATGATGGCTACACCTTC. Translation gives CASSLAGADDGYTF.

V and J are TRBV19 and TRBJ2-5; 10 bases are a match to TRBD2. This CDR3 contains 17 residues. Trimming took 4 bases from V and 4 from J; bases not matched to a gene: 12. The germline gives CDR1 LNHDA, CDR2 SQIVND (reference sequence). The CDR3 protein is CASSTPPLAGVGETQYF. The CDR3 nucleotides read TGTGCCAGTAGTACCCCACCTCTAGCGGGGGTAGGAGAGACCCAGTACTTC.

The rearrangement uses TRBV5-6 and TRBJ2-3; 7 positions agree with TRBD2. There are 15 residues in the CDR3. Germline CDR1 and CDR2: SGHDT and YYEEEE. The V and J ends lost 6 bases and 5 bases, in that order; junction bases with no gene match: 12. CDR3 sequence (DNA): TGTGCCAGCATCCTGTGGGCGGGAGCTGGAGATACGCAGTATTTT. It codes for CASILWAGAGDTQYF.

V is TRBV13 and J is TRBJ2-7; D remains unclear. Trimming took 5 bases from V and 0 from J, leaving 11 bases between them. This CDR3 has 14 amino acids. Germline V gives CDR1 PRHDT, CDR2 FYEKMQ (reference sequence). CDR3: CASSRTSSSYEQYF. The CDR3 DNA follows: TGTGCCAGCAGCCGGACGTCTAGCTCCTACGAGCAGTACTTC.

The chain combines TRBV6-6 with TRBJ2-5, with D unresolved. Trimming cost V 0 bases and J 1 base, with 3 bases left between them. CDR1 is MNHNY, CDR2 SVGAGI, per germline (reference sequence). CDR3 length: 13 amino acids. DNA of the CDR3: TGTGCCAGCAGTTACTCTAGCCAAGAGACCCAGTACTTC. Protein: CASSYSSQETQYF.

This chain joins TRBV7-2 and TRBJ1-3; D call uncertain. Looked up from germline, CDR1 is SGHTA and CDR2 is FQGNSA. V was trimmed by 8 bases and J by 0 bases, leaving 14 bases between them. The CDR3 has 15 amino acids. In DNA, the CDR3 is TGTGCCAGCGGGGTTCGACGTAGCTCTGGAAACACCATATATTTT. Amino acids: CASGVRRSSGNTIYF.

The rearrangement links TRBV5-1 to TRBJ2-5, with D possibly matching TRBD1 (5 bases). This CDR3 spans 15 amino acids. Germline CDR1 SGHRS, CDR2 YFSETQ. Deletions cut 4 bases from V and 3 bases from J, with 16 bases between. The DNA of the CDR3 is TGCGCCAGCAGCCCGACCACAGGACGGGAAGAGACCCAGTACTTC. Translation gives CASSPTTGREETQYF.

The genes are TRBV19 and TRBJ1-4; D is unclear. Germline V gene sequence: CDR1 LNHDA, CDR2 SQIVND (reference sequence). V lost 7 bases and J lost 6, with 18 bases in between. The CDR3 contains 15 residues. This CDR3 is CASKFSEGEYEKLFF. In DNA, the CDR3 is TGTGCCAGTAAGTTTTCGGAGGGCGAATATGAAAAACTGTTTTTT.

The V and J genes are TRBV2 and TRBJ2-7; 11 bases are a match to TRBD2. V was clipped by 5 bases and J by 0 bases; unmatched bases: 6. The length of the CDR3 is 16 residues. Germline V gives CDR1 SNHLY, CDR2 FYNNEI. CDR3 DNA: TGTGCCAGCAGTCCCGGGACTAGCGGCATCTCCTACGAGCAGTACTTC. Its protein is CASSPGTSGISYEQYF.

This chain joins TRBV5-5 and TRBJ2-7, with D possibly TRBD1 on 6 matching bases. Germline assignment: CDR1 SGHKS and CDR2 YYEKEE (reference sequence). The V end was cut by 0 bases, the J end by 0 bases, with 13 bases between. CDR3 size: 16 residues. CDR3 in amino acids: CASSLGQVLPSYEQYF. The CDR3 coding sequence is TGTGCCAGCAGCTTGGGACAGGTACTACCCTCCTACGAGCAGTACTTC.

The V and J genes are TRBV7-2 and TRBJ1-1; no definite D call. Germline assignment: CDR1 SGHTA and CDR2 FQGNSA. The CDR3 has 13 amino acids. Trimming took off 5 bases at V and 4 bases at J, with 11 bases between the two ends. DNA for the CDR3: TGTGCCAGCAGCCTTGCCCGGGTCACTGAAGCTTTCTTT. Translating gives CASSLARVTEAFF.

The V gene is TRBV5-1, the J gene TRBJ2-4; TRBD1 aligns across 8 bases. Germline V gene data show CDR1 as SGHRS and CDR2 as YFSETQ. The CDR3 totals 18 residues. V gave up 4 bases and J gave up 7 bases; unmatched junction bases: 19. CDR3 DNA sequence: TGCGCCAGCAGCCTGGGGCTCAGGGCAGGGGGCGAAGAGAACATTCAGTACTTC. Translation gives CASSLGLRAGGEENIQYF.

This chain uses TRBV5-4 with TRBJ1-2; D ambiguous. Deletions cut 0 bases from V and 0 bases from J, with 15 bases between. The CDR3 totals 17 residues. Per germline, CDR1 SGHNT and CDR2 YYREEE (reference sequence). The chain's CDR3 is CASSLAPGPRSNYGYTF. The CDR3 nucleotides read TGTGCCAGCAGCTTGGCACCGGGTCCCCGTTCTAACTATGGCTACACCTTC.

This chain joins TRBV6-5 and TRBJ2-7, with 8 bases identical to TRBD1. V was clipped by 6 bases and J by 9 bases; unmatched bases: 13. Germline CDR1 reads MNHEY; CDR2 reads SVGAGI. This CDR3 spans 14 amino acids. Here the CDR3 reads CASSLFLTGDGQYF. For the CDR3, the DNA is TGTGCCAGCAGCTTATTCCTGACAGGGGACGGGCAGTACTTC.

The chain is built from TRBV18 and TRBJ1-5, with 8 bases matching TRBD1. This CDR3 is 14 amino acids long. The germline gives CDR1 KGHSH, CDR2 LQKENI. V dropped 4 bases and J dropped 6; count of bases not matched to a gene: 5. This chain's CDR3 is CASSLRGQGQPQHF. Written as DNA, the CDR3 is TGTGCCAGCTCACTCAGGGGGCAGGGTCAGCCCCAGCATTTT.

Concerning this clone: Other DNA sequences from this sample encode an identical CDR3 as well. This rearrangement joins TRBV5-1 to TRBJ2-1; TRBD1 aligns across 7 bases. V gave up 0 bases and J gave up 4 bases; unmatched junction bases: 4. The CDR3 sequence is 15 residues long. The germline V gene has CDR1 SGHRS and CDR2 YFSETQ. The CDR3 region has the DNA TGCGCCAGCAGCTTGGGACAGGGCGGATACAATGAGCAGTTCTTC. As protein: CASSLGQGGYNEQFF.

This clone was counted once. The CDR3 coding sequence is TGCGCCAGCAGTGACAGTCTAGTAACCTACGAGCAGTACTTC. It is translated as CASSDSLVTYEQYF. The chain is built from TRBV10-2 and TRBJ2-7; no firm D call. The CDR3 runs 14 residues. V gave up 3 bases and J gave up 2 bases, with 11 bases separating them. Germline CDR1 WSHSY, CDR2 SAAADI.

V gene TRBV4-1 combines with J gene TRBJ2-7; the match to TRBD1 covers 8 bases. V lost 4 bases and J lost 2; bases outside the gene matches: 7. The CDR3 spans 15 residues. CDR1 is MGHRA and CDR2 is YSYEKL in the germline V gene. The CDR3 region is CASSPQGQGTYEQYF. CDR3 DNA sequence: TGCGCCAGCAGCCCTCAAGGACAGGGAACCTACGAGCAGTACTTC.

This chain uses TRBV19 with TRBJ1-2, with 7 bases fitting TRBD1. The trim removed 4 bases at V and 7 bases at J, leaving 15 bases unmatched. The CDR3 extends over 16 amino acids. CDR1 is LNHDA, CDR2 SQIVND, per germline (reference sequence). DNA of the CDR3: TGTGCCAGTAGTACCGAACAGGGGTCAAAGGGAGGTGGCTACACCTTC. Its translation is CASSTEQGSKGGGYTF.

V and J are TRBV27 and TRBJ2-7; D gene unclear. Looked up from germline, CDR1 is MNHEY and CDR2 is SMNVEV (reference sequence). CDR3 length equals 14 residues. V lost 3 bases and J lost 5, with 14 bases in between. The DNA of the CDR3 is TGTGCCAGCAGTTTGGGGAACGGGCAGCACGAGCAGTACTTC. Residues: CASSLGNGQHEQYF.

This clone has only one observation. The junction does not match germline at one end; this may be a read error. The rearrangement uses TRBV15 and TRBJ2-5; TRBD2 aligns across 13 bases. Germline CDR1 and CDR2: LNHNV and YYDKDF (reference sequence). This CDR3 spans 20 amino acids. The CDR3, as DNA: TGTGCCACCAGCCGAGATCGGACTAGCGGGAGCATCGGGGGACAAGAGACCCAGTACTTC. It specifies CATSRDRTSGSIGGQETQYF.

This chain joins TRBV2 and TRBJ1-1; the D is unclear. This CDR3 has 16 amino acids. Trimming shortened V by 6 bases and J by 1 base, and 18 bases separated the two germline ends. Germline values: CDR1 SNHLY, CDR2 FYNNEI. The CDR3 loop is CASSNAAGGPNTEAFF. The CDR3 bases are TGTGCCAGCAGCAACGCGGCTGGCGGGCCGAACACTGAAGCTTTCTTT.

This clone was detected ten times or more. The genes are TRBV18 and TRBJ2-7; D unresolved. The V gene's germline CDR1 is KGHSH and CDR2 LQKENI. The germline V and J ends were trimmed by 1 base and 5 bases, with 9 bases remaining between them. This CDR3 contains 13 residues. CDR3 DNA sequence: TGTGCCAGCTCACCACAAACGGACCACGAGCAGTACTTC. This translates into CASSPQTDHEQYF.

This sequence joins TRBV27 and TRBJ2-7; D unresolved. Trimming left V 5 bases short and J 0 bases short, with 11 bases between. Germline lookup yields CDR1 MNHEY and CDR2 SMNVEV (reference sequence). This CDR3 spans 14 amino acids. CDR3 protein: CASSREVGSYEQYF. CDR3 nucleotide sequence: TGTGCCAGCAGTCGCGAGGTTGGCTCCTACGAGCAGTACTTC.